This T cell receptor (beta chain) was sequenced in a study of radiation and T cells in renal cell carcinoma. Here immunoSEQ multiplex PCR was the method, and the copy in TCRdb shows in-frame clones only, minus some. The sample carries over 120,000 clones, 80% to 90% recorded once. Time point: blood 4 weeks post-SBRT, at nephrectomy. Documented treatment: 15 Gy SBRT to primary tumor, nephrectomy 4 weeks later. Trimming removed 5 bases at V and 6 bases at J, with 26 bases between. CDR3 length: 17 residues. Germline V gives CDR1 KGHSH, CDR2 LQKENI. This clone has a handful of counts. This chain links TRBV18 with TRBJ2-7, with TRBD1 as a possible D gene (5 bases). The receptor was isolated from a woman aged 50 to 60 with renal cell carcinoma. Source: blood, taken from a patient whose treatment included radiotherapy and nephrectomy. CDR3 amino acids: CASSTGVERATRAEQYF. The CDR3 DNA follows: TGTGCCAGCTCAACAGGCGTAGAACGGGCCACAAGGGCCGAGCAGTACTTC. Drawing the rest from reference TRBV18 and TRBJ2-7, the complete variable domain is NAGVMQNPRHLVRRRGQEARLRCSPMKGHSHVYWYRQLPEEGLKFMVYLQKENIIDESGMPKERFSAEFPKEGPSILRIQQVVRGDSAAYFCASSTGVERATRAEQYFGPGTRLTVT.